A single T cell receptor (beta chain) is shown here with its context. The CDR3 length is 16 residues. CDR1 and CDR2 (germline): MNHEY, SMNVEV (reference sequence). Germline trimming cut 4 bases from V and 2 bases from J; bases unmatched to any gene: 5. Sequencing used immunoSEQ multiplex PCR; TCRdb keeps in-frame clones, though not all of them. The data show hundreds of thousands of clones, 88% seen once. The data were obtained in a study of blood T cell repertoires in COVID-19. Overall study: COVID-19 samples from acute and convalescent phases originated in the United States, Italy and Spain.

Cohorts were assigned according to the clinical history that participants reported. Cohort 3 donors counted as recovered after two negative PCRs, clearance, or resolved symptoms. The chain is built from TRBV27 and TRBJ2-4; 10 nucleotides line up with TRBD1. The receptor's source is a woman aged 25 to 39 who had recovered from COVID-19. The sequencing sample was made of PBMCs or T cells enriched from blood (not recorded which). The CDR3 DNA reads as TGTGCCAGCAGTTCAGCGGGACAGGGGACCAAAAACATTCAGTACTTC. The encoded protein is CASSSAGQGTKNIQYF.